A selection of T cell receptor beta chains follows, all from one sample in a study of blood T cell repertoires in COVID-19. The repertoire was sequenced with immunoSEQ multiplex PCR; TCRdb's copy has only in-frame clones and lacks some. The sample has hundreds of thousands of clones, over 75% seen once. Sequences were obtained from PBMCs or T cells enriched from blood (not recorded which). These TCRs come from a man under 40 who had recovered from COVID-19. CDR3s include the opening cysteine and the closing phenylalanine or tryptophan. D genes are given only for firm matches. Clone size is stated in some rows and not others, as once, few, many or a class when expanded.

d_call	clone_size	v_call	j_call	cdr3_nt	cdr3_aa
TRBD1	-	TRBV5-1	TRBJ1-3	TGCGCCAGCAGCTTCGGGGACAGGGGAAACACCATATATTTT	CASSFGDRGNTIYF
-	-	TRBV2	TRBJ1-5	TGTGCCAGCACCCCGGACAGTGGCAATCAGCCCCAGCATTTT	CASTPDSGNQPQHF
TRBD1	-	TRBV4-1	TRBJ1-6	TGCGCCAGCAGCGAAGATCGGACAGGGGGTATGTCACCCCTCCACTTT	CASSEDRTGGMSPLHF
-	-	TRBV5-5	TRBJ2-5	TGTGCCAGCAGCTTGGGGCACCGGGAGATAGAGACCCAGTACTTC	CASSLGHREIETQYF
-	-	TRBV19	TRBJ1-1	TGTGCCAGTAGTATTGGCCGGAACACTGAAGCTTTCTTT	CASSIGRNTEAFF
-	-	TRBV29-1	TRBJ1-1	TGCAGCGCGCTACAGGTGAACACTGAAGCTTTCTTT	CSALQVNTEAFF
-	-	TRBV4-2	TRBJ1-5	TGTGCCAGCAGCCCTGGGAGAGGGGAGGAGCAGCCCCAGCATTTT	CASSPGRGEEQPQHF
-	-	TRBV23-1	TRBJ2-1	TGCGCCCGGGGGTCGTACAATGAGCAGTTCTTC	CARGSYNEQFF
-	-	TRBV30	TRBJ1-3	TGTGCCTGGAGTACGGGGGAGGGAAACACCATATATTTT	CAWSTGEGNTIYF
TRBD2	-	TRBV5-6	TRBJ2-1	TGTGCCAGCAGCCCCGGGACTAGCGGATTCAATGAGCAGTTCTTC	CASSPGTSGFNEQFF
-	-	TRBV14	TRBJ2-5	TGTGCCAGCAGCCAAGCGGAGACCCAGTACTTC	CASSQAETQYF
-	-	TRBV12-1	TRBJ2-2	TGTGCCAGCAGCCGCCACCCAATACAGGGGGTAGACACCGGGGAGCTGTTTTTT	CASSRHPIQGVDTGELFF
TRBD2	-	TRBV4-1	TRBJ2-7	TGCGCCAGCAGCCAGCTAGCGGGAGAGGCGTACGAGCAGTACTTC	CASSQLAGEAYEQYF
-	-	TRBV11-2	TRBJ2-7	TGTGCCAGCAGCGCAACAGGGCTGGCAGTAGACTACGAGCAGTACTTC	CASSATGLAVDYEQYF
-	-	TRBV7-6	TRBJ2-5	TGTGCCAGCAGCTCATACGGGGGGCAGGAGACCCAGTACTTC	CASSSYGGQETQYF
-	-	TRBV12-2	TRBJ2-2	TGTGCAAGTCGCTTAGCCTACTTCACTGGGAGGGCCGGGGAGCTGTTTTTT	CASRLAYFTGRAGELFF
-	-	TRBV5-1	TRBJ2-6	TGCGCCAGCGCGCCGTCCCCTGGGGCCAACGTCCTGACTTTC	CASAPSPGANVLTF
TRBD1	once	TRBV6-4	TRBJ1-5	TGTGCCAGCAGAGAAGACAGGGAACACAATCAGCCCCAGCATTTT	CASREDREHNQPQHF
-	-	TRBV28	TRBJ1-1	TGTGCCAGCAGTTTACGGACAGTGGTGTTGGACACTGAAGCTTTCTTT	CASSLRTVVLDTEAFF
-	-	TRBV5-5	TRBJ1-2	TGTGCCAGCAGCCCGCTATTGACAGGTGGTAAAGACTATGGCTACACCTTC	CASSPLLTGGKDYGYTF
TRBD1	-	TRBV28	TRBJ2-3	TGTGCCAGCAGCCTTCCGGGACAGGGGACGGCAGATACGCAGTATTTT	CASSLPGQGTADTQYF
-	-	TRBV19	TRBJ2-3	TGTGCCAGTAGTATATTCAGCGGCGGGGATACGCAGTATTTT	CASSIFSGGDTQYF
TRBD2	-	TRBV5-8	TRBJ2-1	TGTGCCAGCAGCTTCGGCCTAGCGGGAGATTACAATGAGCAGTTCTTC	CASSFGLAGDYNEQFF
-	-	TRBV28	TRBJ2-5	TGTGCCAGCACGGACTGGGGTTTAACGACCCAGTACTTC	CASTDWGLTTQYF
-	-	TRBV5-6	TRBJ2-7	TGTGCCAGCAGCTTGGGGGGAGACTACGAGCAGTACTTC	CASSLGGDYEQYF
-	-	TRBV27	TRBJ2-5	TGTGCCAGCAGTCCCGGACTGATCCAAGAGACCCAGTACTTC	CASSPGLIQETQYF
-	-	TRBV12-3/TRBV12-4	TRBJ1-5	TGTGCCAGCAGTCCGGACAGTTATCAGCCCCAGCATTTT	CASSPDSYQPQHF
TRBD1	-	TRBV5-6	TRBJ1-3	TGTGCCAGCAGCTCTTACCGGGACAGGGGGCCCGGAAACACCATATATTTT	CASSSYRDRGPGNTIYF
-	-	TRBV24-1	TRBJ2-1	TGTGCCACCAGCGGGAGTTACTACAATGAGCAGTTCTTC	CATSGSYYNEQFF
-	-	TRBV18	TRBJ2-5	TGTGCCAGCTCACCACCGGAGGGAGAGACCCAGTACTTC	CASSPPEGETQYF
-	once	TRBV6-5	TRBJ2-7	TGTGCCAGCAGTCCCGACAGACCCTACGAGCAGTACTTC	CASSPDRPYEQYF
-	-	TRBV7-9	TRBJ1-1	TGTGCCAGCAGCTTAGGAGGAGGTCGGGACACTGAAGCTTTCTTT	CASSLGGGRDTEAFF
-	-	TRBV5-1	TRBJ1-2	TGCGCCAGCAGCACTCCAGGGCTTCTCGGTGGCTACACCTTC	CASSTPGLLGGYTF
-	-	TRBV18	TRBJ1-2	TGTGCCAGCTCACCCGCCAGTGCACCCATGATCTATGGCTACACCTTC	CASSPASAPMIYGYTF
-	-	TRBV12-2	TRBJ2-7	TGTGCAAGTCGCTTAGCGGAGGACTTCCTAATGTACTTC	CASRLAEDFLMYF
-	-	TRBV28	TRBJ1-2	TGTGCCAGCAGTTTTTACCGTGAAGGGACAAGAGCTAACTATGGCTACACCTTC	CASSFYREGTRANYGYTF
-	-	TRBV4-1	TRBJ2-2	TGCGCCAGCAGCCCCGTTAGAGGTCCGACCGGGGAGCTGTTTTTT	CASSPVRGPTGELFF
TRBD1	-	TRBV4-2	TRBJ2-1	TGTGCCAGCAGCCAAGCGGACAGGGGGGCCTACAATGAGCAGTTCTTC	CASSQADRGAYNEQFF
TRBD1	-	TRBV24-1	TRBJ1-1	TGTGCCACCAGTGACTACAGGGGAGCCGAAGCTTTCTTT	CATSDYRGAEAFF
-	-	TRBV29-1	TRBJ1-1	TGCAGCGTTGAAGCCCTTTACACTGAAGCTTTCTTT	CSVEALYTEAFF
-	-	TRBV30	TRBJ1-1	TGTGCCTGGAGGACGGACAGATACACTGAAGCTTTCTTT	CAWRTDRYTEAFF
TRBD2	few	TRBV5-1	TRBJ2-1	TGCGCCAGCAGCTCACTTCAGGGACTAGCGGGCTCTGAGCAGTTCTTC	CASSSLQGLAGSEQFF
-	few	TRBV14	TRBJ1-1	TGTGCCAGCAGCCAACTATTGGACACTGAAGCTTTCTTT	CASSQLLDTEAFF
TRBD2	-	TRBV24-1	TRBJ2-1	TGTGCCACCAAGGGACTAGCGGTTGCGGAGCAGTTCTTC	CATKGLAVAEQFF
-	-	TRBV11-2	TRBJ2-7	TGTGCCAGCAGCTTAGTTGGTCGGGATCGCGAGCAGTACTTC	CASSLVGRDREQYF
TRBD2	-	TRBV9	TRBJ2-3	TGTGCCAGCAGCGTAGCGGGAGGGTTCACAGATACGCAGTATTTT	CASSVAGGFTDTQYF
-	-	TRBV5-1	TRBJ2-1	TGCGCCAGCAGCTTGGGCCAGACCTACAATGAGCAGTTCTTC	CASSLGQTYNEQFF
-	-	TRBV25-1	TRBJ2-1	TGTGCCAGCAGTGAGGCGCGGGACGGATTGGTGTACTACAATGAGCAGTTCTTC	CASSEARDGLVYYNEQFF